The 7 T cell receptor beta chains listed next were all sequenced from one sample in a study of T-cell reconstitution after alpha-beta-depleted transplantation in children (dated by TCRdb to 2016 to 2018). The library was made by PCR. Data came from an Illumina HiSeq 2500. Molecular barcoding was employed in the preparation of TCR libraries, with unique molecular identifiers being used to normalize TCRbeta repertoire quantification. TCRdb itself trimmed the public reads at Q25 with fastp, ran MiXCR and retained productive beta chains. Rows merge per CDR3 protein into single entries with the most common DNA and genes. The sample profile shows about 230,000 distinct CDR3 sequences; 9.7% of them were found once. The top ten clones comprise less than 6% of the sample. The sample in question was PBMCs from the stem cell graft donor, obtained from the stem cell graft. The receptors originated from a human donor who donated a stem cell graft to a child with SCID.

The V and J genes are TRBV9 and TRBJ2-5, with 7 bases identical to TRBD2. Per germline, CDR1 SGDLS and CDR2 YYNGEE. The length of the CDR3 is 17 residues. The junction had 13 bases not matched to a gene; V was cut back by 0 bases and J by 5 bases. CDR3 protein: CASSVAYPGGGPETQYF. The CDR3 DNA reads TGTGCCAGCAGCGTAGCTTACCCGGGCGGGGGACCGGAGACCCAGTACTTC.

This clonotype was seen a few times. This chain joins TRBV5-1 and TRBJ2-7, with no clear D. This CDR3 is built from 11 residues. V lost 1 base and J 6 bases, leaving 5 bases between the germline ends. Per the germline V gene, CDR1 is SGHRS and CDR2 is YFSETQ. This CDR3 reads CASSLYVEQYF. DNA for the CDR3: TGCGCCAGCAGCTTGTATGTCGAGCAGTACTTC.

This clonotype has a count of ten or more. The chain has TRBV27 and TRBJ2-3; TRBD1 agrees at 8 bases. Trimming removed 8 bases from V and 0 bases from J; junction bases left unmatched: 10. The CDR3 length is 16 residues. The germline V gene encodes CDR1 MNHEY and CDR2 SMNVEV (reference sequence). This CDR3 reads CASVQGASYSTDTQYF. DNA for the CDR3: TGTGCCAGCGTGCAGGGGGCGTCCTACAGCACAGATACGCAGTATTTT.

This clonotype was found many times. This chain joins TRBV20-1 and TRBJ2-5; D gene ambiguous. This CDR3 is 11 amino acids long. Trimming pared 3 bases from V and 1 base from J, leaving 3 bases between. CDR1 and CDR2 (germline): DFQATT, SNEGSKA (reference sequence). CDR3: CSASRQETQYF. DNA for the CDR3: TGCAGTGCTAGTCGCCAAGAGACCCAGTACTTC.

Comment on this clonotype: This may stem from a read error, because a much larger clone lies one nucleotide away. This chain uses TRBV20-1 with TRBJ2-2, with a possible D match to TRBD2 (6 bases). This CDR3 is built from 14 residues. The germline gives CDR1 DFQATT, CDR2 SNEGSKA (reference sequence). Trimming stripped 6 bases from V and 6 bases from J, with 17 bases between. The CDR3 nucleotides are TGCAGTGCGAGGAGGGCAGTGGGCCCCGGGGAGCTGTTTTTT. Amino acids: CSARRAVGPGELFF.

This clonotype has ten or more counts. The CDR3 here is CSARVQGGGQPQHF. Written as DNA, the CDR3 is TGCAGTGCTAGAGTTCAGGGGGGGGGTCAGCCCCAGCATTTT. The genes are TRBV20-1 and TRBJ1-5, with 7 bases lining up with TRBD1. The trim removed 1 base at V and 6 bases at J, leaving 6 bases unmatched. The germline V gene encodes CDR1 DFQATT and CDR2 SNEGSKA (reference sequence). This CDR3 comprises 14 residues.

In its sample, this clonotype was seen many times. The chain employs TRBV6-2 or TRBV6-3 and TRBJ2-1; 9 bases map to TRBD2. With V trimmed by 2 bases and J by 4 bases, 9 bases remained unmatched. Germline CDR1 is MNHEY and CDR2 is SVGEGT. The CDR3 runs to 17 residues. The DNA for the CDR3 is TGTGCCAGCAGTTACGGCGGGGGGGATTTTCCTTACAATGAGCAGTTCTTC. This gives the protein CASSYGGGDFPYNEQFF.